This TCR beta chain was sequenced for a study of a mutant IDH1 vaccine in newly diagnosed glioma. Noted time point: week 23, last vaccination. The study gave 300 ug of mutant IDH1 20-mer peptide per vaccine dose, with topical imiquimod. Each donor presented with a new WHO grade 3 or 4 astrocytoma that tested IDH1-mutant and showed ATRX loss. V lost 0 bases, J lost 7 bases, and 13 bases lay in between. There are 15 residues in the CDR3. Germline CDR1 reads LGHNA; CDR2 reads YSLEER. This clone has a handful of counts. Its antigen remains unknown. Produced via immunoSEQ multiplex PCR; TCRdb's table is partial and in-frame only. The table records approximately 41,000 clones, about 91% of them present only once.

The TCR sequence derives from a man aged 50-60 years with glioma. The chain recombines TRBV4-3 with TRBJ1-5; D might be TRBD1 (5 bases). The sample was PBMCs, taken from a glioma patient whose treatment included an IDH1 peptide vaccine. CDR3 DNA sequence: TGCGCCAGCAGCCAAGAATGGCAGGGAAGCCAGCCCCAGCATTTT. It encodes CASSQEWQGSQPQHF.